Listed below are T cell receptor beta chains from one sample, sequenced in a study of T-cell reconstitution after alpha-beta-depleted transplantation in children. Via MiXCR, TCRdb re-called the PCR reads, giving one row per CDR3 protein. The sample has over 550,000 distinct CDR3 sequences, roughly a tenth seen once. The source material was PBMCs from the stem cell graft donor, sampled from the stem cell graft. These receptors were obtained from a human donor who donated a stem cell graft to a child with acute myeloid leukemia. The CDR3 runs from the conserved cysteine through the conserved F or W. A D gene is named only where the DNA matches it firmly. Rows may omit the clone size; those that give it use once, few, many or a size class.

V gene	J gene	clone size	D gene	CDR3 protein	CDR3 DNA
TRBV19	TRBJ2-1	-	-	CASSIQVGSYNEQFF	TGTGCCAGTAGTATTCAGGTGGGCTCCTACAATGAGCAGTTCTTC
TRBV29-1	TRBJ1-1	few	-	CSVMTDPEHLEAFF	TGCAGCGTCATGACAGACCCAGAACACTTGGAAGCTTTCTTT
TRBV7-2	TRBJ2-5	-	-	CASSLFVGTTQETQYF	TGTGCCAGCAGCTTATTTGTGGGGACAACCCAAGAGACCCAGTACTTC
TRBV9	TRBJ2-3	few	TRBD2	CASSFPVQRGGGDTQYF	TGTGCCAGCAGCTTCCCGGTGCAGCGGGGGGGGGGAGATACGCAGTATTTT
TRBV11-1	TRBJ2-1	many	-	CASSLPSSVGSNEQFF	TGTGCCAGCAGCTTACCGAGTAGCGTGGGGTCCAATGAGCAGTTCTTC
TRBV10-3	TRBJ2-7	few	TRBD2	CAISDSSGKSSYEQYF	TGTGCCATCAGTGATTCTAGCGGGAAGAGCTCCTACGAGCAGTACTTC
TRBV6-2/TRBV6-3	TRBJ2-1	-	TRBD2	CASSYAPTSGNDNEQFF	TGTGCCAGCAGTTACGCCCCGACTAGCGGGAACGACAATGAGCAGTTCTTC
TRBV11-2	TRBJ2-1	few	-	CASSPPLGSEQFF	TGTGCCAGCAGCCCCCCGCTGGGTAGTGAGCAGTTCTTC
TRBV4-3	TRBJ2-3	few	-	CASSPEWASDQDTQYF	TGCGCCAGCAGCCCTGAGTGGGCGTCCGACCAAGATACGCAGTATTTT
TRBV5-1	TRBJ2-3	many	-	CASSLPGDTQYF	TGCGCCAGCAGTTTGCCCGGGGATACGCAGTATTTT
TRBV24-1	TRBJ2-2	few	-	CATSDPLGDSAGELFF	TGTGCCACCAGTGATCCCCTGGGAGACAGTGCCGGGGAGCTGTTTTTT
TRBV5-5	TRBJ2-3	many	-	CASSLGGRTVVLADTQYF	TGTGCCAGCAGCTTGGGGGGTCGGACTGTTGTCCTCGCAGATACGCAGTATTTT
TRBV6-1	TRBJ2-6	-	-	CASTNSPQGFRSGANVLTF	TGTGCCAGCACCAACTCCCCCCAGGGCTTCCGCTCTGGGGCCAACGTCCTGACTTTC
TRBV2	TRBJ2-6	-	-	CASSGSGSPGGANVLTF	TGTGCCAGCAGTGGTTCGGGTTCCCCTGGGGGGGCCAACGTCCTGACTTTC
TRBV15	TRBJ2-1	few	TRBD2	CATSRARGTSDYNEQFF	TGTGCCACCAGCAGAGCTCGCGGGACTAGCGATTACAATGAGCAGTTCTTC
TRBV28	TRBJ2-5	-	TRBD1	CASSVGTAQETQYF	TGTGCCAGCAGTGTAGGGACAGCTCAAGAGACCCAGTACTTC
TRBV20-1	TRBJ2-7	-	-	CSAREGSGRYYEQYF	TGCAGTGCTAGAGAGGGGAGCGGCCGCTACTACGAGCAGTACTTC
TRBV12-3/TRBV12-4	TRBJ2-3	many	TRBD2	CASTRLAGADTQYF	TGTGCCAGCACCCGACTAGCGGGAGCAGATACGCAGTATTTT
TRBV11-2	TRBJ1-4	many	-	CASSPGPREKLFF	TGTGCCAGCAGCCCGGGACCCCGCGAAAAACTGTTTTTT
TRBV4-3	TRBJ2-1	-	-	CASSQEGGRANNEQFF	TGCGCCAGCAGCCAAGAAGGGGGGAGGGCCAACAATGAGCAGTTCTTC
TRBV7-2	TRBJ2-7	few	-	CASSQQPGSSYEQYF	TGTGCCAGCAGCCAGCAGCCGGGATCCTCCTACGAGCAGTACTTC
TRBV7-2	TRBJ1-5	many	TRBD1	CASRPTGNQPQHF	TGTGCCAGCAGGCCGACAGGGAATCAGCCCCAGCATTTT
TRBV7-9	TRBJ2-1	few	TRBD2	CASSAPGGNEQFF	TGTGCCAGCAGCGCACCGGGGGGCAATGAGCAGTTCTTC
TRBV7-2	TRBJ2-7	many	-	CASSGLPYSYEQYF	TGTGCCAGCAGCGGTCTTCCTTATTCCTACGAGCAGTACTTC
TRBV7-8	TRBJ2-7	-	-	CASSWTGATYEQYF	TGTGCCAGCAGCTGGACCGGGGCCACTTACGAGCAGTACTTC
TRBV5-6	TRBJ2-1	many	TRBD2	CASSFPPLAGGLHEQFF	TGTGCCAGCAGCTTTCCCCCTTTAGCGGGAGGGCTCCATGAGCAGTTCTTC
TRBV20-1	TRBJ2-1	many	TRBD2	CSARDFGRGSYNEQFF	TGCAGTGCTAGAGACTTCGGGAGGGGGTCCTACAATGAGCAGTTCTTC
TRBV14	TRBJ1-2	few	-	CASSQGGIYGYTF	TGTGCCAGCAGCCAAGGAGGGATCTATGGCTACACCTTC
TRBV20-1	TRBJ2-6	-	-	CSARGASLGANVLTF	TGCAGTGCTAGAGGGGCATCCCTGGGGGCCAACGTCCTGACTTTC
TRBV2	TRBJ2-2	-	TRBD2	CATRGLAGAGELFF	TGTGCCACCAGGGGACTAGCGGGGGCCGGGGAGCTGTTTTTT
TRBV20-1	TRBJ2-2	few	-	CSASHPDTGELFF	TGCAGTGCTTCCCACCCAGACACCGGGGAGCTGTTTTTT
TRBV4-2	TRBJ2-2	-	TRBD2	CASRPTLAGDHTGELFF	TGTGCCAGCAGACCTACTCTAGCGGGAGATCACACCGGGGAGCTGTTTTTT
TRBV25-1	TRBJ2-7	many	TRBD1	CASSESAGTGPSYEQYF	TGTGCCAGCAGTGAATCCGCCGGGACAGGGCCCTCCTACGAGCAGTACTTC
TRBV29-1	TRBJ2-7	many	TRBD2	CSVASGGRAFYEQYF	TGCAGCGTTGCATCAGGCGGGAGGGCATTCTACGAGCAGTACTTC